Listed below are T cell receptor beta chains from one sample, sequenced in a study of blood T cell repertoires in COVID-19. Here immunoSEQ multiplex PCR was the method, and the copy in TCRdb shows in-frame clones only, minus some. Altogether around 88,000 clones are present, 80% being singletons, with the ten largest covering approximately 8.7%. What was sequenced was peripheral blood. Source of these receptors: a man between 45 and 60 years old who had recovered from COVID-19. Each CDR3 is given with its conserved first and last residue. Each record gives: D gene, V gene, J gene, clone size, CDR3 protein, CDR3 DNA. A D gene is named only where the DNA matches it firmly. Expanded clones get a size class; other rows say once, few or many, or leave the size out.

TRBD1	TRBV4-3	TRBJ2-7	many	CASSLHRDRSYEQYF	TGCGCCAGCAGCCTACACCGGGACAGATCCTACGAGCAGTACTTC
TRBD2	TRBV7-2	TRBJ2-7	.	CASSSRDYSYEQYF	TGTGCCAGCAGCTCCCGGGACTACTCCTACGAGCAGTACTTC
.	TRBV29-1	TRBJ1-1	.	CSVDIGSGGNTEAFF	TGCAGCGTTGACATTGGGTCGGGGGGGAACACTGAAGCTTTCTTT
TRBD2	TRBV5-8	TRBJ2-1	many	CASSRLAGSNEQFF	TGTGCCAGCAGCCGACTAGCGGGATCCAATGAGCAGTTCTTC
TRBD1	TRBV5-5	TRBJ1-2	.	CASSLVSPQGARGYTF	TGTGCCAGCAGCTTGGTAAGCCCACAGGGGGCGAGGGGCTACACCTTC
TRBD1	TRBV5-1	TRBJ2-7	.	CASSPQGDEQYF	TGCGCCAGCAGCCCACAGGGGGACGAGCAGTACTTC
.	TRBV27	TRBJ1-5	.	CASRTGYQPQHF	TGTGCCAGCAGGACAGGCTATCAGCCCCAGCATTTT
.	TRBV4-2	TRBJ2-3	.	CASSYLADTQYF	TGTGCCAGCAGCTACTTAGCGGATACGCAGTATTTT
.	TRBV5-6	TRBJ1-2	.	CASSLSGGSRGYTF	TGTGCCAGCAGCTTGTCGGGCGGGTCTCGTGGCTACACCTTC
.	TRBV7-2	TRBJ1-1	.	CASSLGIMKGTEAFF	TGTGCCAGCAGCTTAGGCATTATGAAGGGGACTGAAGCTTTCTTT
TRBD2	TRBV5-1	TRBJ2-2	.	CASSLERGDTGELFF	TGCGCCAGCAGCTTGGAGCGGGGCGACACCGGGGAGCTGTTTTTT
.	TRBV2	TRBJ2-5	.	CASSGGAVGETQYF	TGTGCCAGCAGTGGTGGAGCCGTCGGAGAGACCCAGTACTTC
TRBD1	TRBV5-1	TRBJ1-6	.	CASSVRAGTANSPLHF	TGCGCCAGCAGCGTACGCGCCGGGACAGCAAATTCACCCCTCCACTTT
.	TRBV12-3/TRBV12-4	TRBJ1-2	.	CASSSGAHSGYTF	TGTGCCAGCAGTTCAGGGGCCCACTCTGGCTACACCTTC
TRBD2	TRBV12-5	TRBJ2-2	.	CASGSTLDSGRYTGELFF	TGTGCTAGTGGTTCTACCTTGGATAGCGGGAGATACACCGGGGAGCTGTTTTTT
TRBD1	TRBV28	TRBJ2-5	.	CASSSDRQGAYETQYF	TGTGCCAGCAGTTCCGATAGACAGGGGGCTTATGAGACCCAGTACTTC
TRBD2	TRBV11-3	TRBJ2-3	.	CASSLGGASGRSSSTQYF	TGTGCCAGCAGCTTAGGGGGGGCCAGCGGGAGATCTTCCAGCACGCAGTATTTT
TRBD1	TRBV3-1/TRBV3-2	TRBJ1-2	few	CASSFSTGAGGYTF	TGTGCCAGCAGCTTCAGTACAGGGGCGGGTGGCTACACCTTC
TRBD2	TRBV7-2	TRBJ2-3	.	CASSFLAGARDTQYF	TGTGCCAGCAGCTTTTTAGCGGGAGCCCGGGATACGCAGTATTTT
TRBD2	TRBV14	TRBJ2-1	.	CASSQDKRTSESSYNEQFF	TGTGCCAGCAGCCAAGATAAACGAACTAGCGAGAGCTCCTACAATGAGCAGTTCTTC
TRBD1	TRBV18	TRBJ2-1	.	CASSKAGQGPSEQFF	TGTGCCAGCTCAAAAGCCGGACAGGGGCCTAGTGAGCAGTTCTTC
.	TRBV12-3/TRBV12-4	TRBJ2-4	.	CASSPRRGNIQYF	TGTGCCAGCAGTCCCAGGCGGGGAAACATTCAGTACTTC
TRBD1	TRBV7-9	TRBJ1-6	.	CASTAGTDNSPLHF	TGTGCCAGCACCGCCGGGACAGACAATTCACCCCTCCACTTT
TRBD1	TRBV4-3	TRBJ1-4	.	CASSQGHRGLEANEKLFF	TGCGCCAGCAGCCAAGGGCACAGGGGGCTCGAAGCTAATGAAAAACTGTTTTTT
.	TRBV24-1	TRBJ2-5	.	CATRDTQETQYF	TGTGCCACCCGGGACACCCAAGAGACCCAGTACTTC
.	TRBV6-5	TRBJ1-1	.	CASPNGVSRDTEAFF	TGTGCCAGCCCTAATGGGGTATCGAGGGACACTGAAGCTTTCTTT
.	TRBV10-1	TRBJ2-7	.	CASSTGLTYEQYF	TGCGCCAGTTCGACAGGCCTAACCTACGAGCAGTACTTC
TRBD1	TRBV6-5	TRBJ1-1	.	CASSRGPYTEAFF	TGTGCCAGCAGCAGGGGGCCGTACACTGAAGCTTTCTTT
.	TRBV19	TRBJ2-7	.	CASSIVWQNSYEQYF	TGTGCCAGTAGTATAGTGTGGCAGAACTCCTACGAGCAGTACTTC
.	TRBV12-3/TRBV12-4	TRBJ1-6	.	CASSSLTPSPLHF	TGTGCCAGCAGTTCTCTGACACCTTCACCCCTCCACTTT
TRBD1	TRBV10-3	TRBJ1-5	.	CAIGPGTGDNQPQHF	TGTGCCATCGGCCCCGGGACAGGGGACAATCAGCCCCAGCATTTT
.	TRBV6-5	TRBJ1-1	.	CASGRYTEAFF	TGTGCCAGCGGCAGGTACACTGAAGCTTTCTTT
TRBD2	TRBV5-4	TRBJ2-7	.	CASSLATSGNHEQYF	TGTGCCAGCAGCTTGGCTACTAGCGGGAACCACGAGCAGTACTTC
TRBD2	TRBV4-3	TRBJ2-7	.	CASSQDHSGGSYEQYF	TGCGCCAGCAGCCAAGATCATAGCGGGGGCTCCTACGAGCAGTACTTC
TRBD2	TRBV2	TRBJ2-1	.	CASSVMGLTSGSRDYNEQFF	TGTGCCAGCAGTGTAATGGGGCTTACTAGCGGGAGTCGTGATTACAATGAGCAGTTCTTC
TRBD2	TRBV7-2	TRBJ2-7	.	CASSLHTSGGYEQYF	TGTGCCAGCAGCTTACACACTAGCGGGGGCTACGAGCAGTACTTC
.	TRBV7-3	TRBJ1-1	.	CASSLRGRQDEAFF	TGTGCCAGCAGCTTAAGGGGGCGGCAAGATGAAGCTTTCTTT
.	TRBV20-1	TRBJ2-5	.	CSARDGSPQYF	TGCAGTGCTAGAGACGGGAGCCCCCAGTACTTC
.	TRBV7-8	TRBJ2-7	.	CASSLGLGAAYEQYF	TGTGCCAGCAGCTTAGGGCTGGGGGCGGCTTACGAGCAGTACTTC
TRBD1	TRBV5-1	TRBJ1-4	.	CASSLGQSITNEKLFF	TGCGCCAGCAGCCTGGGACAGTCGATAACTAATGAAAAACTGTTTTTT
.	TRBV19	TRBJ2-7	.	CASSRDIGTYEQYF	TGTGCCAGTAGTAGGGACATAGGGACCTACGAGCAGTACTTC
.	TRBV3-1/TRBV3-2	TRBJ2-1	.	CASSPCSRGNEQFF	TGTGCCAGCAGCCCGTGTAGTAGGGGGAATGAGCAGTTCTTC
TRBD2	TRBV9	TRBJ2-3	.	CASSVGSGRGDTQYF	TGTGCCAGCAGCGTCGGGAGCGGGAGGGGGGATACGCAGTATTTT
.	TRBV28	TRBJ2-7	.	CASSWQGYSYEQYF	TGTGCCAGCAGTTGGCAGGGGTACTCCTACGAGCAGTACTTC
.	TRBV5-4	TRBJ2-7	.	CASSLGGGASEQYF	TGTGCCAGCAGCTTGGGTGGGGGGGCGTCCGAGCAGTACTTC
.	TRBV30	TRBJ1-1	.	CAWSRPEEVTEAFF	TGTGCCTGGAGCCGCCCGGAGGAGGTGACTGAAGCTTTCTTT
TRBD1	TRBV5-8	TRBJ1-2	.	CASSLPGTEYGYTF	TGTGCCAGCAGCTTGCCCGGGACAGAGTATGGCTACACCTTC
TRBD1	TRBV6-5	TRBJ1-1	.	CASSLTTGQGPEAFF	TGTGCCAGCAGTCTAACAACTGGACAGGGCCCTGAAGCTTTCTTT
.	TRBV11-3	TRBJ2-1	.	CASSLDPRTELFF	TGTGCCAGCAGCTTAGATCCGCGGACAGAGTTGTTCTTC
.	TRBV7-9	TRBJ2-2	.	CASSLGGSEITGELFF	TGTGCCAGCAGCTTAGGAGGTAGCGAGATCACCGGGGAGCTGTTTTTT
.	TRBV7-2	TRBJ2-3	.	CASSPGVPYSTDTQYF	TGTGCCAGCAGCCCCGGGGTCCCCTATAGCACAGATACGCAGTATTTT
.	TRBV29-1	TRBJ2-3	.	CSGRGAAGATDTQYF	TGCAGCGGGAGAGGAGCTGCGGGGGCCACAGATACGCAGTATTTT
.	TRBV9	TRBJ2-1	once	CASSVEPFDNEQFF	TGTGCCAGCAGCGTAGAGCCTTTCGACAATGAGCAGTTCTTC
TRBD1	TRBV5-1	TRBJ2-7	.	CASSLWTGGGEQYF	TGCGCCAGCAGCCTATGGACAGGGGGCGGTGAGCAGTACTTC
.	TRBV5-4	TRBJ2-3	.	CASSLGSGRSDTQYF	TGTGCCAGCAGCTTGGGGTCCGGTCGTTCAGATACGCAGTATTTT
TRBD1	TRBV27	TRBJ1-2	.	CASKWTGSAYGYTF	TGTGCCAGCAAATGGACAGGGTCTGCCTATGGCTACACCTTC
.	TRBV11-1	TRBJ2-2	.	CASSLILTGELFF	TGTGCCAGCAGCTTAATTTTAACCGGGGAGCTGTTTTTT